The present entry profiles one T cell receptor beta chain with its context. The antigen is unknown. This record comes from a study of blood T cells in healthy people across ages. Study-level results: Possibly confounding the expanded clonotype changes was the fact that donor CMV status was unknown. Per million T cells, the diversity of TCR beta decreased roughly linearly as age advanced. The unsorted PBMCs prevented any conclusive comparison of naive versus antigen-experienced cells.

In germline, CDR1 is LGHNA, CDR2 YNFKEQ. V lost 5 bases and J 4 bases, leaving 30 bases between the germline ends. This CDR3 spans 20 amino acids. Next came a second PCR, run for about 6 to 11 cycles, which used a sample-barcoded 5' primer along with a J-beta primer mix. TCRdb analysed the 5' RACE reads with MiXCR anew, one entry per CDR3 protein. This sample has about 1.4 million distinct CDR3 sequences, with approximately 60% found just once. The source material was blood. This receptor was taken from a man aged 18 to 30 in good health. The chain is built from TRBV4-2 and TRBJ2-1, with a tentative D call TRBD2 (6 bases). This CDR3 reads CASSGPGSQGPTGDYNEQFF. The CDR3 nucleotides are TGTGCCAGCAGCGGCCCGGGATCCCAAGGACCGACGGGAGATTACAATGAGCAGTTCTTC.